Following are 32 T cell receptor beta chains from one sample sequenced in a study of cytomegalovirus exposure and HLA in healthy donors. Use of 60 Vbeta and 13 Jbeta primers characterized the PCR. Clones were read by immunoSEQ multiplex PCR, and TCRdb kept only the in-frame ones, dropping some. Of fewer than 85,000 clones in the sample, about 79% were seen once. Sequencing used PBMCs. These TCRs come from a male donor in good health and CMV-seropositive.

The V call is TRBV5-1, the J call TRBJ2-1; D is uncertain. Looked up from germline, CDR1 is SGHRS and CDR2 is YFSETQ. The CDR3 totals 11 residues. Deletions cut 2 bases from V and 7 bases from J, with 4 bases between. CDR3 protein: CASSFGNEQFF. CDR3 bases: TGCGCCAGCAGCTTCGGTAATGAGCAGTTCTTC.

The genes are TRBV5-5 and TRBJ2-7, with D perhaps matching TRBD2 (6 bases). The V gene's germline CDR1 is SGHKS and CDR2 YYEKEE (reference sequence). Trimming left V 1 base short and J 2 bases short, with 7 bases between. The CDR3 extends over 13 amino acids. Here the CDR3 DNA reads TGTGCCAGCAGCTTGCCGGGAGCCTACGAGCAGTACTTC. This translates into CASSLPGAYEQYF.

The V gene is TRBV27, the J gene TRBJ1-6; 7 bases fit TRBD1. Germline loops: CDR1 MNHEY, CDR2 SMNVEV (reference sequence). J gave up 7 bases and V 5 bases, and 5 bases lay outside the gene matches. The CDR3 runs to 14 residues. This chain's CDR3 is CASSPDRENSPLHF. As DNA, the CDR3 is TGTGCCAGCAGTCCAGACAGGGAGAATTCACCCCTCCACTTT.

V gene TRBV27 combines with J gene TRBJ2-1; D perhaps matches TRBD2 (7 bases). This CDR3 has 14 residues. V was shortened by 5 bases and J by 9 bases, with 17 bases between the two germline ends. The germline CDR1 and CDR2 sequences are MNHEY and SMNVEV (reference sequence). The CDR3: CASSPQWGGLEQFF. CDR3 in DNA: TGTGCCAGCAGTCCCCAGTGGGGGGGGCTTGAGCAGTTCTTC.

The chain uses TRBV5-4 and TRBJ1-2; possibly TRBD1 for D (6 bases). The CDR3 loop spans 13 amino acids. V was cut by 4 bases and J by 8 bases, with 15 bases left in between. Germline CDR1 and CDR2: SGHNT and YYREEE (reference sequence). The CDR3: CASSPLKTGGYTF. The CDR3 region has the DNA TGTGCCAGCAGCCCGCTAAAAACAGGGGGCTACACCTTC.

The chain carries TRBV11-2 and TRBJ1-5; 10 bases align to TRBD1. The V gene end was trimmed by 1 base and the J gene end by 4 bases; junction bases not matched to a gene: 7. The germline V gene encodes CDR1 SGHAT and CDR2 FQNNGV. CDR3 length: 17 residues. The CDR3, as DNA: TGTGCCAGCAGCTTAGGGGGGACAGGGGCGAGAAATCAGCCCCAGCATTTT. Translated: CASSLGGTGARNQPQHF.

V and J are TRBV19 and TRBJ2-2; maybe TRBD2 (5 bases). V shed 5 bases and J shed 2 bases, with 15 bases lying between them. The CDR3 is 16 amino acids. Germline V gives CDR1 LNHDA, CDR2 SQIVND (reference sequence). The CDR3 sequence is CASSPLLAANTGELFF. In nucleotides, the CDR3 is TGTGCCAGTAGTCCCCTGCTAGCAGCTAACACCGGGGAGCTGTTTTTT.

The CDR3 coding sequence is TGTGCCAGCAGTCGGGGGGGCACTGAAGCTTTCTTT. Its translation: CASSRGGTEAFF. The chain carries TRBV27 and TRBJ1-1, with D possibly matching TRBD1 (5 bases). The V end was cut by 5 bases, the J end by 4 bases, with 8 bases between. The CDR3 length is 12 residues. Germline assignment: CDR1 MNHEY and CDR2 SMNVEV (reference sequence).

This chain uses TRBV4-1 with TRBJ2-4; D may be TRBD1 (6 bases). The germline CDR1 and CDR2 sequences are MGHRA and YSYEKL. The V end was cut by 0 bases, the J end by 0 bases, with 21 bases between. The CDR3 consists of 20 residues. The CDR3 sequence is CASSQDRTWDTDLAKNIQYF. CDR3 DNA: TGCGCCAGCAGCCAAGACCGGACTTGGGACACGGACCTAGCCAAAAACATTCAGTACTTC.

V gene TRBV10-3 combines with J gene TRBJ2-3, with TRBD2 as a possible D gene (6 bases). V dropped 10 bases and J dropped 0 bases, with 11 bases sitting between them. The germline V gene encodes CDR1 ENHRY and CDR2 SYGVKD. The CDR3 length is 13 residues. CDR3 in amino acids: CATWGESTDTQYF. In DNA form, the CDR3 reads TGTGCCACGTGGGGGGAAAGCACAGATACGCAGTATTTT.

The rearrangement links TRBV4-2 to TRBJ2-1; no clear D gene. This CDR3 has 12 residues. CDR1 is LGHNA and CDR2 is YNFKEQ in the germline V gene. Deletions cut 4 bases from V and 6 bases from J, with 7 bases between. Here the CDR3 reads CASSLNVNEQFF. The CDR3 nucleotides read TGTGCCAGCAGCCTAAATGTCAATGAGCAGTTCTTC.

Only a few counts were recorded for this clone. The V call is TRBV10-3, the J call TRBJ1-3; TRBD1 is a possible D gene (6 bases). Trimming left V 6 bases short and J 5 bases short, with 8 bases between. CDR1 is ENHRY and CDR2 is SYGVKD in the germline V gene. The CDR3 is 12 residues long. This chain's CDR3 is CAIRGQRNTIYF. The CDR3 DNA is TGTGCCATCAGGGGACAACGAAACACCATATATTTT.

The CDR3 region is CASSPGQGLTGELFF. CDR3 sequence (DNA): TGTGCCAGCAGCCCGGGACAGGGGCTAACCGGGGAGCTGTTTTTT. This chain links TRBV7-2 with TRBJ2-2; 10 nucleotides match TRBD1. This CDR3 comprises 15 residues. Germline V gene lookup returns CDR1 SGHTA and CDR2 FQGNSA. Trimming removed 5 bases from V and 5 bases from J; junction bases left unmatched: 5.

This clone has a single count. This chain's CDR3 is CASSVLGQETQYF. DNA of the CDR3: TGTGCCAGCAGCGTCCTCGGGCAAGAGACCCAGTACTTC. The V and J genes are TRBV9 and TRBJ2-5; the D is unclear. Germline lookup yields CDR1 SGDLS and CDR2 YYNGEE. Trimming stripped 2 bases from V and 2 bases from J, with 7 bases between. CDR3 size: 13 residues.

This chain links TRBV28 with TRBJ2-5, with a possible D match to TRBD2 (5 bases). Germline CDR1 MDHEN, CDR2 SYDVKM. The CDR3 sequence is 15 residues long. V shed 1 base and J shed 5 bases, with 14 bases lying between them. CDR3 nucleotide sequence: TGTGCCAGCAGTTTATATGCAGGTCGAGGGGAGACCCAGTACTTC. This translates into CASSLYAGRGETQYF.

The chain uses TRBV28 and TRBJ1-2; D unclear. With 3 bases removed from V and 3 bases from J, the gap between germline ends came to 8 bases. CDR1 and CDR2 (germline): MDHEN, SYDVKM. The CDR3 is 13 residues long. The CDR3 sequence: CASSFGSYYGYTF. The CDR3, as DNA: TGTGCCAGCAGTTTTGGTAGTTACTATGGCTACACCTTC.

CDR3 sequence: CASSQASTGIGEKLFF. CDR3 coding DNA: TGTGCCAGCAGCCAGGCTTCAACAGGGATAGGTGAAAAACTGTTTTTT. The rearrangement joins TRBV4-2 to TRBJ1-4; D perhaps matches TRBD1 (6 bases). Looked up from germline, CDR1 is LGHNA and CDR2 is YNFKEQ. This CDR3 is 16 amino acids long. V was pared by 3 bases and J by 7 bases, with 18 bases between.

V and J are TRBV7-2 and TRBJ1-1; unclear D gene. Looked up from germline, CDR1 is SGHTA and CDR2 is FQGNSA. The CDR3 totals 15 residues. V gave up 3 bases and J gave up 6 bases, with 17 bases separating them. CDR3: CASSFQPGGMSEAFF. DNA of the CDR3: TGTGCCAGCAGCTTCCAGCCGGGAGGTATGTCTGAAGCTTTCTTT. The whole variable domain, remainder taken from reference TRBV7-2 and TRBJ1-1, is GAGVSQSPSNKVTEKGKDVELRCDPISGHTALYWYRQSLGQGLEFLIYFQGNSAPDKSGLPSDRFSAERTGGSVSTLTIQRTQQEDSAVYLCASSFQPGGMSEAFFGQGTRLTVV.

This sequence joins TRBV30 and TRBJ2-5; 13 bases are shared with TRBD2. The junction had 4 bases not matched to a gene; V was cut back by 2 bases and J by 4 bases. Germline V CDR1 and CDR2: GTSNPN, SVGIG (reference sequence). This CDR3 contains 15 residues. In DNA, the CDR3 is TGTGCCTGGAGTTTGGGACTAGCGGGACTAGAGACCCAGTACTTC. Residues: CAWSLGLAGLETQYF.

J is TRBJ1-5 and V is TRBV6-1; D unresolved. V lost 6 bases and J lost 5, with 17 bases in between. Germline CDR1 and CDR2: MNHNS and SASEGT. This CDR3 has 15 amino acids. This chain's CDR3 is CASSPSRGTYQPQHF. The CDR3 nucleotides read TGTGCCAGCAGCCCGTCCCGGGGAACCTATCAGCCCCAGCATTTT.

J is TRBJ2-1 and V is TRBV27; a possible D gene is TRBD2 (5 bases). V was clipped by 5 bases and J by 0 bases, with 20 bases between them. In germline, CDR1 is MNHEY, CDR2 SMNVEV (reference sequence). The CDR3 is 18 amino acids. Here the CDR3 DNA reads TGTGCCAGCAGTCCCCGAGGGCTAGCCTACAGCTCCTACAATGAGCAGTTCTTC. This translates into CASSPRGLAYSSYNEQFF.

The V gene is TRBV2, the J gene TRBJ1-5; D is uncertain. This CDR3 contains 15 residues. CDR1 is SNHLY, CDR2 FYNNEI, per germline. V was cut by 1 base and J by 6 bases, with 13 bases left in between. CDR3 loop: CASSEGRVPPQPQHF. DNA of the CDR3: TGTGCCAGCAGTGAAGGGAGGGTTCCCCCTCAGCCCCAGCATTTT. Drawing the rest from reference TRBV2 and TRBJ1-5, the complete variable domain is EPEVTQTPSHQVTQMGQEVILRCVPISNHLYFYWYRQILGQKVEFLVSFYNNEISEKSEIFDDQFSVERPDGSNFTLKIRSTKLEDSAMYFCASSEGRVPPQPQHFGDGTRLSIL.

The chain links TRBV18 to TRBJ2-3; a weak D match, TRBD2 (6 bases). Trimming removed 6 bases from V and 4 bases from J, with 14 bases in between. Per germline, CDR1 KGHSH and CDR2 LQKENI. The CDR3 consists of 14 residues. The CDR3 sequence is CASSVAGSADTQYF. In nucleotides, the CDR3 is TGTGCCAGCTCCGTGGCGGGATCGGCAGATACGCAGTATTTT. The variable domain in full, completed from reference TRBV18 and TRBJ2-3, reads NAGVMQNPRHLVRRRGQEARLRCSPMKGHSHVYWYRQLPEEGLKFMVYLQKENIIDESGMPKERFSAEFPKEGPSILRIQQVVRGDSAAYFCASSVAGSADTQYFGPGTRLTVL.

The rearrangement joins TRBV27 to TRBJ1-1; 9 bases fit TRBD1. The V segment lost 4 bases and the J segment 10 bases; nucleotides outside the gene matches: 16. CDR1 is MNHEY and CDR2 is SMNVEV in the germline V gene (reference sequence). This CDR3 contains 16 residues. This chain's CDR3 is CASSSPKTGGDDVAFF. The DNA for the CDR3 is TGTGCCAGCAGTTCCCCAAAGACAGGGGGTGACGACGTAGCTTTCTTT.

This rearrangement joins TRBV28 to TRBJ2-2, with 8 nucleotides matching TRBD2. The CDR3 sequence is 14 residues long. CDR1 MDHEN and CDR2 SYDVKM come from the germline V gene. Unmatched junction bases numbered 0, after V lost 2 bases and J lost 4 bases. CDR3 amino acids: CASSLAGGTGELFF. The CDR3 nucleotides read TGTGCCAGCAGTTTAGCGGGAGGCACCGGGGAGCTGTTTTTT.

The chain employs TRBV19 and TRBJ1-5, with D possibly TRBD1 on 5 matching bases. Germline values: CDR1 LNHDA, CDR2 SQIVND (reference sequence). V dropped 5 bases and J dropped 1 base, with 9 bases sitting between them. The CDR3 sequence is 14 residues long. This CDR3 reads CASSATASNQPQHF. The CDR3 DNA follows: TGTGCCAGTAGTGCGACAGCGAGCAATCAGCCCCAGCATTTT.

The J gene is TRBJ1-5, the V gene TRBV5-1; perhaps TRBD1 as D (6 bases). From germline, CDR1 is SGHRS and CDR2 YFSETQ. The V gene lost 1 base and the J gene lost 4 bases, with 15 bases spanning the gap. The length of the CDR3 is 16 residues. The CDR3 DNA is TGCGCCAGCAGCTTGAAGAGGACAGATCGGAATCAGCCCCAGCATTTT. It is translated as CASSLKRTDRNQPQHF.

The CDR3 DNA sequence: TGTGCCAGCAGCTTATACGAGGTTCCCTACGAGCAGTACTTC. Translating it yields CASSLYEVPYEQYF. This chain uses TRBV7-8 with TRBJ2-7; no clear D gene. This CDR3 is 14 amino acids long. Deletions cut 2 bases from V and 2 bases from J, with 10 bases between. The V gene's germline CDR1 is SGHVS and CDR2 FQNEAQ.

This rearrangement joins TRBV15 to TRBJ2-7, with 8 bases fitting TRBD1. Per the germline V gene, CDR1 is LNHNV and CDR2 is YYDKDF (reference sequence). The ends lost 5 bases at V and 3 bases at J; junction bases unmatched: 9. This CDR3 has 15 residues. CDR3 DNA: TGTGCCACCAGCCTTGATGCAGGGGGCAGCTACGAGCAGTACTTC. Residues: CATSLDAGGSYEQYF.

The rearrangement links TRBV6-5 to TRBJ1-6; D ambiguous. Germline CDR1 reads MNHEY; CDR2 reads SVGAGI. The CDR3 sequence is 15 residues long. Deletions cut 4 bases from V and 0 bases from J, with 7 bases between. CDR3 DNA: TGTGCCAGCAGTTCAGGAAACTCCTATAATTCACCCCTCCACTTT. Translated: CASSSGNSYNSPLHF.

The chain couples TRBV5-6 to TRBJ1-4, with a weak D call TRBD1 (6 bases). V dropped 4 bases and J dropped 6 bases, with 16 bases sitting between them. The length of the CDR3 is 15 residues. Germline values: CDR1 SGHDT, CDR2 YYEEEE. The CDR3 DNA reads TGTGCCAGCAGCCCCCCCGGGACATGGGATGAAAAACTGTTTTTT. Translated, it gives CASSPPGTWDEKLFF.

The gene calls are TRBV28 and TRBJ2-7, with TRBD1 identical over 9 bases. V was clipped by 3 bases and J by 6 bases; unmatched bases: 9. This CDR3 has 15 amino acids. Germline V lookup: CDR1 MDHEN, CDR2 SYDVKM. In nucleotides, the CDR3 is TGTGCCAGCAGTTTCCCTCCGGACAGGGGCAGCGAGCAGTACTTC. It yields the protein CASSFPPDRGSEQYF.